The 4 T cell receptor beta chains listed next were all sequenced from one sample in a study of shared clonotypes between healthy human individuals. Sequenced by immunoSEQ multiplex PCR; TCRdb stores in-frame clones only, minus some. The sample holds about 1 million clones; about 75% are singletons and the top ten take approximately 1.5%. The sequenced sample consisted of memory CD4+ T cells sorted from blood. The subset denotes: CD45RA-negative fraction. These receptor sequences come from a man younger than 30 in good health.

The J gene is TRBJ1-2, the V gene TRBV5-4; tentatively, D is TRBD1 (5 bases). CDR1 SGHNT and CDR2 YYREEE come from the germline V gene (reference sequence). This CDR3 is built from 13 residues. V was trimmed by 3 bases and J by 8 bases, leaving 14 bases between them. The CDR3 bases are TGTGCCAGCAGCTCCGGGACCTCCTACGGCTACACCTTC. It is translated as CASSSGTSYGYTF.

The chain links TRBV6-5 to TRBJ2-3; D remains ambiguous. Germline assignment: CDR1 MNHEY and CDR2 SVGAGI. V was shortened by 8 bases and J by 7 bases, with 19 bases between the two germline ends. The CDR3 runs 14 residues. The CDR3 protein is CASGSSGNLNTQYF. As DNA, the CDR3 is TGTGCCAGCGGATCCTCCGGAAATTTAAATACGCAGTATTTT.

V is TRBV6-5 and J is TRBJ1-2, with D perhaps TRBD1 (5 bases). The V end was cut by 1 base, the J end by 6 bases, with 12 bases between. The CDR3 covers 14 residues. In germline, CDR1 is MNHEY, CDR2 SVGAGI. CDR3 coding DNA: TGTGCCAGCAGTTACTTAGGGACGATGCATGGCTACACCTTC. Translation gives CASSYLGTMHGYTF.

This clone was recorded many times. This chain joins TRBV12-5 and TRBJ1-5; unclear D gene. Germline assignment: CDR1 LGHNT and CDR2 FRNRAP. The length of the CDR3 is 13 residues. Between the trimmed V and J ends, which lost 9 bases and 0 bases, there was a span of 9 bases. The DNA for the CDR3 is TGTGCTAGCCAGAAGAATAGCAATCAGCCCCAGCATTTT. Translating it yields CASQKNSNQPQHF. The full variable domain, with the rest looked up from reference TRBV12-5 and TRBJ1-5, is DARVTQTPRHKVTEMGQEVTMRCQPILGHNTVFWYRQTMMQGLELLAYFRNRAPLDDSGMPKDRFSAEMPDATLATLKIQPSEPRDSAVYFCASQKNSNQPQHFGDGTRLSIL.